A single sample gave rise to the 13 T cell receptor beta chains below, sequenced in a study of PD-1 blockade in classical Hodgkin lymphoma. Method: immunoSEQ multiplex PCR; TCRdb's copy keeps in-frame clones and lacks some. The table includes tens of thousands of clones, about three quarters detected once. Time point specified: cycle 4 day 1 (C4D1), after 6 weeks of nivolumab. Relapse after autologous stem cell transplantation occurred in every patient, and brentuximab vedotin exposure varied. The specimen comprised peripheral blood mononuclear cells (PBMCs), sampled before the fourth cycle of nivolumab. These receptors were collected from a human donor with classical Hodgkin lymphoma.

Only a few counts were recorded for this clone. CDR3 in DNA: TGTGCCAGCAGTCCCGAGACACGTCCGGATGGCTACACCTTC. This translates into CASSPETRPDGYTF. V and J are TRBV27 and TRBJ1-2; no clear D. Trimming left V 5 bases short and J 6 bases short, with 16 bases between. CDR3 length: 14 amino acids. Germline assignment: CDR1 MNHEY and CDR2 SMNVEV (reference sequence).

The rearrangement uses TRBV4-1 and TRBJ1-3; 7 bases line up with TRBD1. In germline, CDR1 is MGHRA, CDR2 YSYEKL. V was clipped by 0 bases and J by 0 bases; unmatched bases: 8. CDR3 length: 18 amino acids. CDR3: CASSQDYGQVYSGNTIYF. In DNA, the CDR3 is TGCGCCAGCAGCCAAGATTACGGACAGGTATACTCTGGAAACACCATATATTTT.

The V and J genes are TRBV6-6 and TRBJ2-3; D possibly matches TRBD1 or TRBD2 (5 bases each). CDR3 length equals 14 residues. Trimming shortened V by 6 bases and J by 2 bases, and 12 bases separated the two germline ends. Germline lookup yields CDR1 MNHNY and CDR2 SVGAGI (reference sequence). CDR3 region: CASRAGTYTDTQYF. CDR3 DNA: TGTGCCAGCAGGGCAGGGACGTACACAGATACGCAGTATTTT.

V usage is TRBV4-3 and J usage is TRBJ2-5; perhaps D is TRBD1 or TRBD2 (7 bases each). The CDR3 totals 14 residues. V dropped 3 bases and J dropped 5 bases, with 13 bases sitting between them. Germline lookup yields CDR1 LGHNA and CDR2 YSLEER. CDR3 sequence: CASSQSGGAETQYF. The CDR3 DNA follows: TGCGCCAGCAGCCAGTCAGGGGGGGCGGAGACCCAGTACTTC.

This chain connects TRBV7-4 to TRBJ1-2; 7 bases line up with TRBD1. V was clipped by 4 bases and J by 8 bases; unmatched bases: 13. Germline V gene data show CDR1 as SGHVT and CDR2 as SQSDAQ. The CDR3 has 15 residues. The CDR3 region has the DNA TGTGCCAGCAGCTCGGTACAGACAGGGTGGATCGGCTACACCTTC. Amino acid sequence: CASSSVQTGWIGYTF.

The gene calls are TRBV19 and TRBJ1-5; D is undetermined. V lost 1 base and J 5 bases, leaving 12 bases between the germline ends. Per the germline V gene, CDR1 is LNHDA and CDR2 is SQIVND (reference sequence). The CDR3 is 15 residues long. The CDR3: CASSIVPGWDQPQHF. In nucleotides, the CDR3 is TGTGCCAGTAGTATAGTCCCAGGTTGGGATCAGCCCCAGCATTTT.

This clone has only one observation. The chain carries TRBV19 and TRBJ1-1; 8 bases align to TRBD1. Germline V gene lookup returns CDR1 LNHDA and CDR2 SQIVND (reference sequence). With V trimmed by 7 bases and J by 5 bases, 12 bases remained unmatched. This CDR3 comprises 15 residues. For the CDR3, the DNA is TGTGCCAGTATGGACCCAGGGGGCTTAGGGACTGAAGCTTTCTTT. Translation gives CASMDPGGLGTEAFF. Supplemented by reference TRBV19 and TRBJ1-1, the full variable domain reads DGGITQSPKYLFRKEGQNVTLSCEQNLNHDAMYWYRQDPGQGLRLIYYSQIVNDFQKGDIAEGYSVSREKKESFPLTVTSAQKNPTAFYLCASMDPGGLGTEAFFGQGTRLTVV.

The rearrangement uses TRBV5-1 and TRBJ2-2, with D possibly being TRBD2 (6 bases). CDR1 is SGHRS and CDR2 is YFSETQ in the germline V gene. V was clipped by 2 bases and J by 6 bases, with 17 bases between them. This CDR3 region has 16 residues. CDR3 sequence: CASSFLGGEAAGELFF. Here the CDR3 DNA reads TGCGCCAGCAGCTTTCTTGGAGGGGAAGCCGCCGGGGAGCTGTTTTTT.

The rearrangement uses TRBV5-5 and TRBJ1-1; D gene uncertain. This CDR3 contains 15 residues. Germline lookup yields CDR1 SGHKS and CDR2 YYEKEE (reference sequence). Trimming took 4 bases from V and 0 from J, leaving 13 bases between them. This chain's CDR3 is CASSPTRNLNTEAFF. In nucleotides, the CDR3 is TGTGCCAGCAGCCCTACCCGGAACTTGAACACTGAAGCTTTCTTT.

The V call is TRBV11-2, the J call TRBJ1-3; the D gene is possibly TRBD1 (5 bases). The CDR3 is 16 residues long. CDR1 is SGHAT, CDR2 FQNNGV, per germline. V lost 6 bases to trimming and J lost 0 bases, with 15 bases between them. The CDR3 reads CASRRGNSYSGNTIYF. CDR3 DNA sequence: TGTGCCAGCAGGCGGGGGAATTCCTACTCTGGAAACACCATATATTTT.

This clone has just one count. This rearrangement joins TRBV7-9 to TRBJ2-5, with D hard to call. The germline gives CDR1 SEHNR, CDR2 FQNEAQ (reference sequence). The CDR3 loop spans 13 amino acids. V was shortened by 8 bases and J by 5 bases, with 15 bases between the two germline ends. The CDR3 DNA reads TGTGCCAGCGGCGAGACCTCAATGGAGACCCAGTACTTC. Amino acids: CASGETSMETQYF.

V and J are TRBV27 and TRBJ1-2; D ambiguous. There are 15 residues in the CDR3. Germline assignment: CDR1 MNHEY and CDR2 SMNVEV (reference sequence). The V and J ends lost 6 bases and 5 bases respectively, with 19 bases between them. The CDR3: CASRTVDRPGYGYTF. The CDR3 DNA is TGTGCCAGCAGAACTGTGGACCGTCCAGGATATGGCTACACCTTC.

This chain connects TRBV5-4 to TRBJ2-5; D not resolved. Trimming shortened V by 1 base and J by 0 bases, and 7 bases separated the two germline ends. The CDR3 extends over 14 amino acids. Germline lookup yields CDR1 SGHNT and CDR2 YYREEE (reference sequence). The CDR3 sequence: CASSLSMDQETQYF. CDR3 nucleotides: TGTGCCAGCAGCTTGTCAATGGACCAAGAGACCCAGTACTTC.